Listed below are T cell receptor beta chains from one sample, sequenced in a study of blood T cell repertoires in COVID-19. Sequencing used immunoSEQ multiplex PCR; TCRdb keeps in-frame clones, though not all of them. The sample includes roughly 200,000 clones, about 85% of them seen just once. Source material: PBMCs or T cells enriched from blood (not recorded which). These receptors originate from a man aged 40-49 years who had recovered from COVID-19. CDR3s include the opening cysteine and the closing phenylalanine or tryptophan. D genes are given only for firm matches. Rows give clone size only sometimes, using once, few, many, or a class for an expanded clone.

clone size	D gene	V gene	J gene	CDR3 DNA	CDR3 protein
few	TRBD1	TRBV7-8	TRBJ2-7	TGTGCCAGCAGTTACCGGGACAGGGGGCTGTACGAGCAGTACTTC	CASSYRDRGLYEQYF
NA	NA	TRBV4-1	TRBJ2-7	TGCGCCAGCAGCCTTTCTAGCGTAGGCTCCTACGAGCAGTACTTC	CASSLSSVGSYEQYF
NA	TRBD2	TRBV6-2/TRBV6-3	TRBJ2-7	TGTGCCAGCAGTCGACTAGCGGGAGACTTAGGCTACGAGCAGTACTTC	CASSRLAGDLGYEQYF
NA	NA	TRBV6-5	TRBJ2-7	TGTGCCAGCAGTTACCTCCCGGCAGGGCACTCCTACGAGCAGTACTTC	CASSYLPAGHSYEQYF
NA	NA	TRBV7-9	TRBJ1-2	TGTGCCAGCAGCTTAGCGCAGGTCTATGGCTACACCTTC	CASSLAQVYGYTF
NA	TRBD1	TRBV2	TRBJ1-5	TGTGCCAGCAGTGTAGGGACAGGGGGGTATCAGCCCCAGCATTTT	CASSVGTGGYQPQHF
NA	TRBD2	TRBV7-7	TRBJ2-7	TGTGCTAGCAGCTTAGAAACTAGCGGGAGGGCCGTGCCCTACGAGCAGTACTTC	CASSLETSGRAVPYEQYF
NA	NA	TRBV12-3/TRBV12-4	TRBJ2-7	TGTGCCAGCAGCAATTACGAGCAGTACTTC	CASSNYEQYF
NA	TRBD2	TRBV27	TRBJ2-7	TGTGCCAGCAGTTTATCTGGGACTAGCTACGAGCAGTACTTC	CASSLSGTSYEQYF
NA	NA	TRBV6-5	TRBJ1-1	TGTGCCAGCAGTTACCAGGGCTCTACTGAAGCTTTCTTT	CASSYQGSTEAFF
NA	NA	TRBV2	TRBJ2-1	TGTGCCAGTAGAACTACCAGCTCCTACAATGAGCAGTTCTTC	CASRTTSSYNEQFF
NA	NA	TRBV27	TRBJ1-5	TGTGCCAGCAGTTTAGCGGGCAATCAGCCCCAGCATTTT	CASSLAGNQPQHF
NA	NA	TRBV7-2	TRBJ2-3	TGTGCCAGCACCCTTCTCCAGTCACCGAGCACAGATACGCAGTATTTT	CASTLLQSPSTDTQYF
NA	NA	TRBV7-2	TRBJ2-7	TGTGCCAGCAGCTACAGGGTTGGCGAGCAGTACTTC	CASSYRVGEQYF
NA	TRBD1	TRBV3-1/TRBV3-2	TRBJ1-5	TGTGCCAGCAGCCCGGGACAGCCGAATCAGCCCCAGCATTTT	CASSPGQPNQPQHF
NA	NA	TRBV27	TRBJ2-1	TGTGCCAGCAAGCAGGGGACATTAATCGGTGATGAGCAGTTCTTC	CASKQGTLIGDEQFF
NA	TRBD1	TRBV6-5	TRBJ1-6	TGTGCCAGCAGTTACTCTTTAGGACAGGGAGGATCACCCCTCCACTTT	CASSYSLGQGGSPLHF
once	TRBD1	TRBV7-9	TRBJ2-7	TGTGCCAGCAGCCGCGGACAGGGTATATCGAAGGGGTACGAGCAGTACTTC	CASSRGQGISKGYEQYF
NA	NA	TRBV10-3	TRBJ1-5	TGTGCCATCAGTGAGGGGCCAAATAGCAATCAGCCCCAGCATTTT	CAISEGPNSNQPQHF
NA	NA	TRBV4-1	TRBJ1-1	TGCGCCAGCAGCGAAGAAGCGGTCAGGGAAGCTTTCTTT	CASSEEAVREAFF
NA	NA	TRBV9	TRBJ1-1	TGTGCCAGCAGCGTAGTGTCATTGAACACTGAAGCTTTCTTT	CASSVVSLNTEAFF
NA	NA	TRBV15	TRBJ1-1	TGTGCCACCAGCACTGCGGTCAGAAACACTGAAGCTTTCTTT	CATSTAVRNTEAFF
few	NA	TRBV7-9	TRBJ1-3	TGTGCCAGCAGCTTAGGGACGACAGTGAGCCGTGGTGGAAACACCATATATTTT	CASSLGTTVSRGGNTIYF
NA	NA	TRBV30	TRBJ1-2	TGTGCCTGGAGGTCGACAGGAACTTATGGCTACACCTTC	CAWRSTGTYGYTF
NA	NA	TRBV2	TRBJ1-1	TGTGCCAGCAGTGAAGGGGTCAGGGCACTGAACACTGAAGCTTTCTTT	CASSEGVRALNTEAFF
once	NA	TRBV9	TRBJ2-1	TGTGCCAGCAGCGTACAGTCAGGGTATAGCAGCGAGCAGTTCTTC	CASSVQSGYSSEQFF
NA	TRBD1	TRBV27	TRBJ1-5	TGTGCCAGCAGTTGGCGACAGGGACGAAATCAGCCCCAGCATTTT	CASSWRQGRNQPQHF
NA	TRBD1	TRBV10-1	TRBJ1-4	TGCGCCAGCAGTGAAAGGGCAGTGACAGGGCGAAGGAGGGGGGCTAATGAAAAACTGTTTTTT	CASSERAVTGRRRGANEKLFF
NA	NA	TRBV19	TRBJ1-2	TGTGCCAGTAGGGACTCTGGGGGCGCAGAGCCCTATGGCTACACCTTC	CASRDSGGAEPYGYTF
NA	TRBD1	TRBV7-6	TRBJ2-7	TGTGCCAGCAGCTCGAGACAGGGGGTAAAGGCCTACGAGCAGTACTTC	CASSSRQGVKAYEQYF
NA	NA	TRBV4-3	TRBJ1-1	TGCGCCAGCAGCCAGGGGGCATTGAACACTGAAGCTTTCTTT	CASSQGALNTEAFF
NA	TRBD1	TRBV29-1	TRBJ2-7	TGCAGCGTCGATGGGACAGGCCCCGAGCAGTACTTC	CSVDGTGPEQYF
NA	TRBD2	TRBV18	TRBJ2-7	TGTGCCAGCTCACCGGTTAGCGGGAGTGAAAACGAGCAGTACTTC	CASSPVSGSENEQYF
once	NA	TRBV7-8	TRBJ1-6	TGTGCCAGCAGCCAAAGAGGGGGGGACTCACCCCTCCACTTT	CASSQRGGDSPLHF
NA	NA	TRBV29-1	TRBJ1-1	TGCAGCGTTCAGGGAGGCGGGAACACTGAAGCTTTCTTT	CSVQGGGNTEAFF
NA	TRBD1	TRBV2	TRBJ1-5	TGTGCCAGCAGTGAAGAGTCAGGGGGCATTCAGCCCCAGCATTTT	CASSEESGGIQPQHF
few	NA	TRBV2	TRBJ1-6	TGTGCCAGCGGGGACTTTTTGAATTCACCCCTCCACTTT	CASGDFLNSPLHF
NA	NA	TRBV5-4	TRBJ2-3	TGTGCCAGCAGCTTGCTCACAGATACGCAGTATTTT	CASSLLTDTQYF
NA	TRBD1	TRBV7-2	TRBJ2-5	TGTGCCAGCAGCGCACAGGGGGCGCGAGAGACCCAGTACTTC	CASSAQGARETQYF
few	NA	TRBV18	TRBJ2-2	TGTGCCAGCTCACCACAGGGGGCGAACACCGGGGAGCTGTTTTTT	CASSPQGANTGELFF
NA	NA	TRBV19	TRBJ1-1	TGTGCCAGTAGTATTGGAGGGAGATTGGTTACTGAAGCTTTCTTT	CASSIGGRLVTEAFF
NA	TRBD1	TRBV19	TRBJ1-1	TGTGCCAGTAGTATCCAGGGGGCGAGCACTGAAGCTTTCTTT	CASSIQGASTEAFF
NA	NA	TRBV5-4	TRBJ2-5	TGTGCCAGCAGCCAACCGAGGTCGGGGCAAGAGACCCAGTACTTC	CASSQPRSGQETQYF
NA	TRBD2	TRBV5-6	TRBJ2-1	TGTGCCAGCAGCCGGACTAGCGGACTTACCTACAATGAGCAGTTCTTC	CASSRTSGLTYNEQFF
NA	NA	TRBV6-4	TRBJ1-3	TGTGCCAGCAGTGACTCTGGCTGGAACACCATATATTTT	CASSDSGWNTIYF
NA	TRBD2	TRBV7-8	TRBJ2-2	TGTGCCAGCAGCCCGATGACTAGCACAACCGGGGAGCTGTTTTTT	CASSPMTSTTGELFF
NA	NA	TRBV5-4	TRBJ1-1	TGTGCCAGCAGCGCAATTACAGGAGACACTGAAGCTTTCTTT	CASSAITGDTEAFF
NA	TRBD1	TRBV6-5	TRBJ1-6	TGTGCCAGCACCCCAGGGGGCAATTCACCCCTCCACTTT	CASTPGGNSPLHF
NA	NA	TRBV5-1	TRBJ1-2	TGCGCCAGCAGTATGGGAATAACGGACAGTTTCCTTAGGGGCTACACCTTC	CASSMGITDSFLRGYTF
NA	NA	TRBV5-5	TRBJ1-4	TGTGCCAGCAGCCCCGCTACAGCTCTTGAAAAACTGTTTTTT	CASSPATALEKLFF
NA	TRBD2	TRBV7-2	TRBJ2-7	TGTGCCAGCAGCCTCGGGACTAGCGGGACCTACGAGCAGTACTTC	CASSLGTSGTYEQYF
NA	NA	TRBV29-1	TRBJ1-2	TGCAGCGTTCGGTCCAGGGAGGACTATGGCTACACCTTC	CSVRSREDYGYTF
NA	NA	TRBV19	TRBJ1-1	TGTGCCAGTAGCGCCCCGAGAGCATCTGAAGCTTTCTTT	CASSAPRASEAFF
NA	NA	TRBV4-1	TRBJ1-2	TGCGCCAGCAGCCAAGATCACCCCAACTGGGGGGTTTCTAACTATGGCTACACCTTC	CASSQDHPNWGVSNYGYTF
NA	NA	TRBV30	TRBJ1-3	TGTGCCCACACACGGGTTTACCGAAACACCATATATTTT	CAHTRVYRNTIYF